One and the same sample provided the 12 T cell receptor beta chains below, sequenced in a study of blood T cell repertoires in COVID-19. The protocol was immunoSEQ multiplex PCR, while the TCRdb copy is restricted to in-frame clones and leaves out a portion. The data show 95,000 to 100,000 clones, 70% to 90% seen once. Sequenced input: peripheral blood. These receptors all come from a human donor with COVID-19, enrolled during active disease. The donor label of this sample is uncertain.

V gene TRBV7-3 combines with J gene TRBJ2-1, with D perhaps matching TRBD1 (5 bases). Germline-derived CDR1 and CDR2 are SGHTA and FQGTGA. Trimming cost V 5 bases and J 9 bases, with 17 bases left between them. This CDR3 is 14 amino acids long. CDR3: CASSPSFETAEQFF. For the CDR3, the DNA is TGTGCCAGCAGCCCCTCGTTTGAGACAGCTGAGCAGTTCTTC.

The rearrangement joins TRBV3-1 (or the pseudogene TRBV3-2) to TRBJ2-5; the D is unclear. V was pared by 5 bases and J by 3 bases, with 19 bases between. CDR1 is LGHDT, CDR2 YNNKEL, per germline (reference sequence). This CDR3 is 16 amino acids long. The CDR3 loop reads CASSDHQVSRKETQYF. The CDR3 coding sequence is TGTGCCAGCAGCGACCATCAAGTATCCAGGAAAGAGACCCAGTACTTC.

Only a few counts were recorded for this clone. The gene calls are TRBV5-5 and TRBJ2-3; 7 nucleotides agree with TRBD2. Germline CDR1 SGHKS, CDR2 YYEKEE (reference sequence). With 1 base clipped from V and 2 bases from J, the junction kept 4 bases outside the gene matches. The CDR3 totals 15 residues. This chain's CDR3 is CASSLPGGTTDTQYF. Here the CDR3 DNA reads TGTGCCAGCAGCTTGCCCGGGGGGACCACAGATACGCAGTATTTT.

This chain links TRBV19 with TRBJ1-1; possible D gene TRBD1, 6 bases. The CDR3 is 13 amino acids. V was clipped by 5 bases and J by 5 bases, with 12 bases between them. Germline CDR1 is LNHDA and CDR2 is SQIVND (reference sequence). The CDR3 coding sequence is TGTGCCAGTAGTGGGACATTGGGGACTGAAGCTTTCTTT. Amino acids: CASSGTLGTEAFF.

This clone was recorded only once. The chain uses TRBV4-1 and TRBJ2-7, with D possibly being TRBD1 (5 bases). Germline lookup yields CDR1 MGHRA and CDR2 YSYEKL. Trimming took off 1 base at V and 2 bases at J, with 9 bases between the two ends. This CDR3 spans 14 amino acids. The CDR3 region is CASSQGGLTYEQYF. The CDR3 nucleotides read TGCGCCAGCAGCCAAGGGGGCTTAACCTACGAGCAGTACTTC.

This sequence joins TRBV10-2 and TRBJ1-2; no definite D call. This CDR3 has 14 residues. Trimming pared 2 bases from V and 3 bases from J, leaving 10 bases between. Germline CDR1 is WSHSY and CDR2 is SAAADI. The CDR3: CASSEGRWDYGYTF. The CDR3 bases are TGCGCCAGCAGTGAGGGGAGATGGGACTATGGCTACACCTTC.

J is TRBJ1-1 and V is TRBV5-1, with D possibly TRBD1 on 6 matching bases. Germline-derived CDR1 and CDR2 are SGHRS and YFSETQ. Trimming took 4 bases from V and 4 from J, leaving 20 bases between them. The CDR3 covers 16 residues. CDR3 protein: CASSPYLTGQSTEAFF. As DNA, the CDR3 is TGCGCCAGCAGCCCTTACCTGACGGGACAAAGCACTGAAGCTTTCTTT.

This clone was observed once. The rearrangement uses TRBV6-2 or TRBV6-3 and TRBJ1-2; TRBD1 agrees at 9 bases. The CDR3 loop spans 15 amino acids. V lost 4 bases, J lost 2 bases, and 5 bases stayed unmatched. Germline lookup yields CDR1 MNHEY and CDR2 SVGEGT. CDR3 sequence (DNA): TGTGCCAGCAGTTCCCCGGGACAGGGAAACTATGGCTACACCTTC. Amino acids: CASSSPGQGNYGYTF.

This rearrangement joins TRBV27 to TRBJ1-1; the D gene is possibly TRBD1 (6 bases). Trimming left V 4 bases short and J 1 base short, with 19 bases between. Germline CDR1 is MNHEY and CDR2 is SMNVEV (reference sequence). CDR3 length equals 17 residues. The CDR3 loop is CASSSQGHGSGNTEAFF. CDR3 in DNA: TGTGCCAGCAGTTCACAGGGCCATGGTTCTGGGAACACTGAAGCTTTCTTT.

The V gene is TRBV13, the J gene TRBJ2-1; 8 nucleotides line up with TRBD1. The CDR3 covers 18 residues. The junction had 13 bases not matched to a gene; V was cut back by 1 base and J by 5 bases. Germline V gene lookup returns CDR1 PRHDT and CDR2 FYEKMQ (reference sequence). The CDR3 protein is CASSLDGTGSIRDNEQFF. CDR3 coding DNA: TGTGCCAGCAGCTTAGACGGGACAGGCAGTATCAGGGACAATGAGCAGTTCTTC.

The chain uses TRBV6-5 and TRBJ1-5; D might be TRBD1 (5 bases). This CDR3 is 15 amino acids long. Per the germline V gene, CDR1 is MNHEY and CDR2 is SVGAGI. Trimming left V 6 bases short and J 2 bases short, with 14 bases between. The CDR3 sequence is CASSRGTGGNQPQHF. CDR3 DNA sequence: TGTGCCAGCAGCCGAGGGACGGGGGGCAATCAGCCCCAGCATTTT.

The rearrangement links TRBV7-9 to TRBJ2-5, with 8 bases matching TRBD1. Trimming took 6 bases from V and 5 from J; bases not matched to a gene: 8. CDR3 size: 14 residues. The germline V gene encodes CDR1 SEHNR and CDR2 FQNEAQ (reference sequence). CDR3 loop: CASSPNRGLETQYF. The DNA of the CDR3 is TGTGCCAGCAGTCCAAACAGGGGGTTGGAGACCCAGTACTTC.